The entry below gives a single T cell receptor (beta chain) sequence along with its context. Its antigen is still unknown. This specimen belongs to a study of shared clonotypes between healthy human individuals. In the sorted-subset replicate PCRs, 200 ng DNA, around 32,000 T cell genomes, was used. Original processing notes: Junction-only sequences without quality scores were provided by ImmunoSEQ, so filtering was different. The data were produced by immunoSEQ multiplex PCR, yet TCRdb's version contains in-frame clones alone and is incomplete. That table gives V, J and clone size, and the DNA gave D and trimming. The sample yields about 1 million clones, about 77% seen once. The study, taken as a whole, reports: Some naive CD4 clonotypes, 4% to 6%, turned up in common across several donors.

The sequencing sample was made of memory CD4+ T cells sorted from blood. Noted subset: CD45RA-negative fraction. The clonotype originates from a man in his late teens or twenties in good health.

CDR3 sequence (DNA): TGTGCCAGTAGTATAGATCCGTTTAGTAGCAATCAGCCCCAGCATTTT. Its protein is CASSIDPFSSNQPQHF. The chain uses TRBV19 and TRBJ1-5; D gene ambiguous. Germline CDR1 is LNHDA and CDR2 is SQIVND (reference sequence). The ends were cut back, 0 bases at V and 0 bases at J, with 9 bases in the middle. This CDR3 is 16 amino acids long.